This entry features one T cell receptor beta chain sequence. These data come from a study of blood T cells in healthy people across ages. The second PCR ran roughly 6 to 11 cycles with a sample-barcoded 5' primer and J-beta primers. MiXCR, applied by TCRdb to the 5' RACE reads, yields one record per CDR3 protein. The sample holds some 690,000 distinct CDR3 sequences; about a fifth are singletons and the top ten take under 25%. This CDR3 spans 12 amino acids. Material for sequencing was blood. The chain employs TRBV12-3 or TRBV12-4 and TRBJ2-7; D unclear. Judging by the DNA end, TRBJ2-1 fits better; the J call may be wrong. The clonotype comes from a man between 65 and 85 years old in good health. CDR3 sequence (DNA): TGTGCCAGCAGTTTAGGGGTGCGGGAGCAGTTCTTC. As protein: CASSLGVREQFF.